The source of this TCR beta chain is a study of response to subunit inactivated influenza vaccine. Whole-study findings and limits: Each seasonal influenza vaccination recruits few new T cells, the authors suggested.

Of note for this clonotype: The antigen is unknown.

TCRdb reanalysed the RT-PCR reads using MiXCR and keeps one entry per CDR3 protein. The sample gives around 470,000 distinct CDR3 sequences, approximately 6.9% of which show up once; under 15% is in the top ten. The V gene lost 3 bases and the J gene lost 1 base, with 8 bases spanning the gap. CDR1 and CDR2 (germline): SEHNR, FQNEAQ (reference sequence). The CDR3 has 14 residues. The sequence was obtained from a man aged 50-75 years who received an inactivated influenza vaccine. The V gene is TRBV7-9, the J gene TRBJ2-3; D gene unclear. This specimen was PBMCs from blood, taken roughly 24 months after vaccination. The chain's CDR3 is CASSFATRTDTQYF. CDR3 sequence (DNA): TGTGCCAGCAGCTTCGCGACTCGCACAGATACGCAGTATTTT.